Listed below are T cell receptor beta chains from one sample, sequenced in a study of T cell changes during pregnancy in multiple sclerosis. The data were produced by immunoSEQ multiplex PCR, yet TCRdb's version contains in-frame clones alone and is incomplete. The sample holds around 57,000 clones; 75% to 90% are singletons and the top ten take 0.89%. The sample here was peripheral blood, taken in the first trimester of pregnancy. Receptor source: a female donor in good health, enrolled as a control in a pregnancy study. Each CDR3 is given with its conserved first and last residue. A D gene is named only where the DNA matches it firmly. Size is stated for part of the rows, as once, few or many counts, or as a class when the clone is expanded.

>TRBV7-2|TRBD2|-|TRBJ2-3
CASSLWTSVADTQYF
TGTGCCAGCAGCCTTTGGACTAGCGTGGCAGATACGCAGTATTTT
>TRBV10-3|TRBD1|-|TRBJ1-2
CAIRAGTGPTNYGYTF
TGTGCCATCAGGGCGGGGACAGGCCCAACGAACTATGGCTACACCTTC
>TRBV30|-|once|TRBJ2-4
CAWTLPGRNIQYF
TGTGCCTGGACCCTCCCAGGAAGAAACATTCAGTACTTC
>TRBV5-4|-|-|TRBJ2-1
CASSLVGRNNEQFF
TGTGCCAGCAGCTTGGTGGGGCGGAACAATGAGCAGTTCTTC
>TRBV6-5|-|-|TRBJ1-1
CASSPQGSIRAFF
TGTGCCAGCAGCCCCCAGGGGTCAATTAGGGCTTTCTTT
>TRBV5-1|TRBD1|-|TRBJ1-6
CASSLQGQHNSPLHF
TGCGCCAGCAGCTTGCAGGGACAGCATAATTCACCCCTCCACTTT
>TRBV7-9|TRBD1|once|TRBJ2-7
CASNPGTGDYEQYF
TGTGCCAGCAACCCCGGGACAGGGGACTACGAGCAGTACTTC
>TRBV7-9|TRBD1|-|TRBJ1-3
CASSLGQGADTIYF
TGTGCCAGCAGCTTGGGACAGGGGGCGGACACCATATATTTT
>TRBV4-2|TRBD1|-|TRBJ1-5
CASSLGTDNQPQHF
TGTGCCAGCTCCCTTGGGACAGACAATCAGCCCCAGCATTTT
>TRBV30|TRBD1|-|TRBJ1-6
CAWSGVGQGYSPLHF
TGTGCCTGGAGCGGAGTGGGACAGGGGTACTCACCCCTCCACTTT
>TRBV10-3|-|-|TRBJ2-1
CAISESPRTNEQFF
TGTGCCATCAGTGAGTCCCCGCGAACTAATGAGCAGTTCTTC
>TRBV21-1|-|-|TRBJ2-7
CASSKTGTLREQYF
TGTGCCAGCAGCAAGACAGGGACTCTACGAGAGCAGTACTTC
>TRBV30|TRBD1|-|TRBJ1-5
CAWSRPETGYQPQHF
TGTGCCTGGAGTCGTCCCGAGACAGGGTATCAGCCCCAGCATTTT
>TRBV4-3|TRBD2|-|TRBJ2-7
CASSSLRGGGQYF
TGCGCCAGCAGCTCACTCCGGGGGGGCGGGCAGTACTTC
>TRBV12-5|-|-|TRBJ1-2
CASGLAPPGNYGYTF
TGTGCTAGTGGTTTGGCCCCCCCAGGGAACTATGGCTACACCTTC
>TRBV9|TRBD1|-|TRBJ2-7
CASSLTGGIEQYF
TGTGCCAGCAGCCTGACAGGGGGCATCGAGCAGTACTTC